The T cell receptor (beta chain) described here comes from a study of Ad26.COV2.S vaccination and SARS-CoV-2 variants. Generated by immunoSEQ multiplex PCR, the TCRdb table keeps only in-frame clones and is missing some. The profile shows about 350,000 clones, about 88% of them singletons. The CDR3 totals 15 residues. Trimming took 6 bases from V and 0 from J, leaving 15 bases between them. Germline CDR1 and CDR2: MNHEY and SVGAGI. Treatment of the sample: roughly 19 received Ad26.COV2.S at low or high dose, single or two shots; about 5 received placebo; per-sample allocation not given. At day 63 after the first vaccine or placebo injection, samples were drawn.

The starting material was peripheral blood, obtained in a trial of Ad26.COV2.S vaccine versus placebo. The rearrangement joins TRBV6-5 to TRBJ2-7, with D maybe TRBD2 (6 bases). The TCR sequence derives from a person aged 18 to 59 who received the Ad26.COV2.S COVID-19 vaccine or a placebo. The CDR3 protein is CASSRPGLVSYEQYF. The CDR3 nucleotides read TGTGCCAGCAGCCGACCGGGACTCGTCTCCTACGAGCAGTACTTC.